A single T cell receptor (beta chain) is shown here with its context. Antigen unknown. CFSE-labeled sorted T cells met regulatory or mature dendritic cells for 4 to 6 days. Memory T cells were CD45RO+, naive were CD45RA+, sorted by FACS. This sample stems from a study of regulatory dendritic cells for organ transplantation. This table comes from immunoSEQ multiplex PCR, and its TCRdb copy is limited to in-frame clones, with some not included. Of about 12,000 clones in the sample, 62% were seen once. Regarding the study as a whole: Of resting T cell subsets, memory CD8+ had the most alloreactive clonotypes. Between individuals, the alloreactive memory CD8+ T cell pool differed considerably.

V lost 2 bases and J 7 bases, leaving 12 bases between the germline ends. The CDR3 sequence is 13 residues long. Looked up from germline, CDR1 is PRHDT and CDR2 is FYEKMQ (reference sequence). The rearrangement links TRBV13 to TRBJ2-7; D is possibly TRBD1 (6 bases). The sequenced sample consisted of naive CD8+ T cells from blood cultured with dendritic cells. Subset: CD45RA+ naive T cells. This clonotype was obtained from a human donor in good health. In DNA form, the CDR3 reads TGTGCCAGCAGCTTAATGGGACACCCAGAGCAGTACTTC. Translating it yields CASSLMGHPEQYF.